The clone carrying this TCR beta chain was seen only once. What it recognizes is unknown. This sample is drawn from a study of a mutant IDH1 vaccine in newly diagnosed glioma. Profiled with immunoSEQ multiplex PCR; TCRdb holds only in-frame clones, not every one. The sample lists tens of thousands of clones; about four fifths were seen once. Trimming cost V 10 bases and J 0 bases, with 13 bases left between them. CDR3 size: 14 residues. Germline CDR1 is MNHNS and CDR2 is SASEGT. The time point denotes: week 23, last vaccination. It was 300 ug of mutant IDH1 20-mer peptide that made up each vaccine dose, given with topical imiquimod.

The receptor's source is a woman aged 40 to 50 with glioma. Some clones in this sample may be carry-over from other donors' samples. Sequencing used PBMCs, obtained from a glioma patient whose treatment included an IDH1 peptide vaccine. The rearrangement joins TRBV6-1 to TRBJ2-4; D might be TRBD1 or TRBD2, each matching 5 bases. CDR3 DNA sequence: TGTGCCACGTGGGGGATCCTAGCCAAAAACATTCAGTACTTC. Its translation is CATWGILAKNIQYF.